These 30 T cell receptor beta chains share one sample of origin, sequenced in a study of Graves' ophthalmopathy and Graves' hyperthyroidism. The authors amplified TCR beta CDR3 regions, and they did so from RNA transcripts for repertoire sequencing. The authors performed first-round RT-PCR with HTBI primers and then a second-round multiplex PCR. TCRdb independently ran MiXCR on the multiplex PCR reads; one entry per CDR3 protein. The sample shows 350,000 to 450,000 distinct CDR3 sequences, 20% to 25% of them seen only once. The sample consisted of peripheral blood. The origin of the receptors is a woman under 30 with stable Graves' hyperthyroidism.

This clonotype came up many times. This may come from a read error, since a much larger clone is one base off. No conserved phenylalanine or tryptophan ends this CDR3, so it is likely a read error. The chain has TRBV6-1 and TRBJ1-2; no clear D. Between the trimmed V and J ends, which lost 7 bases and 4 bases, there was a span of 10 bases. Germline V gene data show CDR1 as MNHNS and CDR2 as SASEGT. The CDR3 consists of 12 residues. CDR3 amino acids: CASTLELYGYTL. The CDR3, as DNA: TGTGCCAGCACCCTAGAGCTCTATGGCTACACCCTC.

This clonotype was seen at least ten times. V is TRBV5-6 and J is TRBJ1-2, with D tentatively TRBD1 (5 bases). Per germline, CDR1 SGHDT and CDR2 YYEEEE. Trimming took 0 bases from V and 3 from J, leaving 9 bases between them. CDR3 length: 14 residues. In DNA, the CDR3 is TGTGCCAGCAGCTTGGGGGGCTCCCACTATGGCTACACCTTC. This codes for CASSLGGSHYGYTF.

The chain combines TRBV6-1 with TRBJ2-7; a possible D gene is TRBD2 (6 bases). The CDR3 loop spans 11 amino acids. Trimming pared 4 bases from V and 7 bases from J, leaving 8 bases between. Germline V CDR1 and CDR2: MNHNS, SASEGT. DNA of the CDR3: TGTGCCAGCAGTGTGACTAGTGAGCAGTACTTC. Its protein product is CASSVTSEQYF.

As DNA, the CDR3 is TGCAGCGTTGAAGGAGGTCTGAACACTGAAGCTTTCTTT. Translation: CSVEGGLNTEAFF. The chain combines TRBV29-1 with TRBJ1-1; D uncertain. With 1 base removed from V and 0 bases from J, the gap between germline ends came to 6 bases. This CDR3 region has 13 residues. Per the germline V gene, CDR1 is SQVTM and CDR2 is ANQGSEA.

This clonotype occurred a few times. V usage is TRBV7-2 and J usage is TRBJ2-7, with TRBD2 matching 9 bases. J was trimmed by 0 bases and V by 8 bases; bases with no gene match: 11. Germline lookup yields CDR1 SGHTA and CDR2 FQGNSA. This CDR3 is built from 16 residues. The CDR3 loop is CASGDGGGRGSYEQYF. DNA for the CDR3: TGTGCCAGCGGCGACGGTGGCGGGAGGGGCTCCTACGAGCAGTACTTC. Based on the CDR3 plus reference TRBV7-2 and TRBJ2-7, the full variable domain is GAGVSQSPSNKVTEKGKDVELRCDPISGHTALYWYRQSLGQGLEFLIYFQGNSAPDKSGLPSDRFSAERTGGSVSTLTIQRTQQEDSAVYLCASGDGGGRGSYEQYFGPGTRLTVT.

This clonotype occurred many times. The rearrangement joins TRBV19 to TRBJ1-2; D is possibly TRBD1 (6 bases). The CDR3 sequence is 15 residues long. From germline, CDR1 is LNHDA and CDR2 SQIVND (reference sequence). V was pared by 0 bases and J by 9 bases, with 17 bases between. The CDR3 DNA is TGTGCCAGTAGTATAGATTCCGTCAGGACAGCGAGCTACACCTTC. This translates into CASSIDSVRTASYTF. The variable domain in full, completed from reference TRBV19 and TRBJ1-2, reads DGGITQSPKYLFRKEGQNVTLSCEQNLNHDAMYWYRQDPGQGLRLIYYSQIVNDFQKGDIAEGYSVSREKKESFPLTVTSAQKNPTAFYLCASSIDSVRTASYTFGSGTRLTVV.

This clonotype was counted only a few times. This chain joins TRBV12-3 or TRBV12-4 and TRBJ1-1, with D possibly being TRBD1 (5 bases). The V end lost 3 bases, the J end lost 7 bases, and 15 bases lay between the germline ends. The CDR3 runs 14 residues. CDR3 DNA sequence: TGTGCCAGCAGTTTTAATGACAGAAAAGGTGAAGCTTTCTTT. It specifies CASSFNDRKGEAFF.

On this clonotype itself: One base away lies a much larger clone, so this may be a sequencing read error. The chain has TRBV12-3 or TRBV12-4 and TRBJ1-1; 7 bases align to TRBD1. The CDR3 extends over 16 amino acids. CDR3 DNA: TGTGTCAGCAGACGTAGACAGGGAATGGGGAACACTGAAGCTTTCTTT. Amino acid sequence: CVSRRRQGMGNTEAFF.

This clonotype was seen repeatedly, ten times or more. The chain uses TRBV7-8 and TRBJ2-7, with D possibly called TRBD1 or TRBD2 (5 bases each). Germline V gene sequence: CDR1 SGHVS, CDR2 FQNEAQ. This CDR3 is 15 amino acids long. The V and J ends lost 4 bases and 5 bases respectively, with 18 bases between them. The chain's CDR3 is CASSSQRGVVDEQYF. The CDR3 DNA reads as TGTGCCAGCAGCTCCCAAAGGGGAGTGGTGGACGAGCAGTACTTC.

V and J are TRBV11-2 and TRBJ2-7; D is undetermined. Germline-derived CDR1 and CDR2 are SGHAT and FQNNGV. CDR3 length equals 16 residues. Trimming removed 0 bases from V and 0 bases from J, with 12 bases in between. CDR3 amino acids: CASSLELIVSSYEQYF. The CDR3 DNA reads TGTGCCAGCAGCTTAGAATTGATAGTCAGCTCCTACGAGCAGTACTTC.

A remark on this clonotype: Given a much more abundant clone one base away, this may be a read error. A read error is likely, as this CDR3 ends without the conserved phenylalanine or tryptophan. This chain uses TRBV6-1 with TRBJ1-2, with 8 bases matching TRBD1. The germline V gene encodes CDR1 MNHNS and CDR2 SASEGT. The CDR3 spans 14 residues. With 6 bases clipped from V and 8 bases from J, the junction kept 11 bases outside the gene matches. In DNA form, the CDR3 reads TGTGCCAGCAGGGACAGGGACATGGGAGGCGGCTACACCTAC. This gives the protein CASRDRDMGGGYTY.

Many counts were recorded for this clonotype. The CDR3 DNA follows: TGCGCCAGCAGTCCTACAGGGAATTGGGACTACGAGCAGTACTTC. The encoded protein is CASSPTGNWDYEQYF. This rearrangement joins TRBV10-2 to TRBJ2-7; D might be TRBD1 (6 bases). CDR1 and CDR2 from the germline V gene are WSHSY and SAAADI. Trimming removed 5 bases from V and 3 bases from J, with 17 bases in between. This CDR3 has 15 residues.

Many counts were recorded for this clonotype. V usage is TRBV6-5 and J usage is TRBJ1-5; 7 bases line up with TRBD1. The CDR3 contains 13 residues. The germline gives CDR1 MNHEY, CDR2 SVGAGI. J gave up 12 bases and V 0 bases, and 5 bases lay outside the gene matches. CDR3 loop: CASSYSRDSDQHF. The CDR3 DNA sequence: TGTGCCAGCAGTTACTCAAGGGACAGTGACCAGCATTTT.

In its sample, this clonotype was seen many times. This rearrangement joins TRBV5-1 to TRBJ1-1; 7 bases are a match to TRBD1. Per germline, CDR1 SGHRS and CDR2 YFSETQ. The CDR3 is made up of 15 amino acids. V shed 4 bases, J shed 3 bases, and the junction held 9 bases outside the gene matches. CDR3 region: CASSRGSRGDTEAFF. The DNA of the CDR3 is TGCGCCAGCAGCCGGGGGTCCAGGGGGGACACTGAAGCTTTCTTT.

This clonotype appeared once. This chain joins TRBV6-1 and TRBJ1-5, with D perhaps TRBD1 (5 bases). V was clipped by 6 bases and J by 5 bases, with 14 bases between them. Germline V gene sequence: CDR1 MNHNS, CDR2 SASEGT. The CDR3 is made up of 14 amino acids. The CDR3 bases are TGTGCCAGCAGGCCGACAGCCCCCCATCAGCCCCAGCATTTT. Its protein is CASRPTAPHQPQHF.

J is TRBJ1-2 and V is TRBV6-1; TRBD1 agrees at 9 bases. The CDR3 runs 13 residues. The V gene's germline CDR1 is MNHNS and CDR2 SASEGT. After removal of 3 bases from V and 7 bases from J, the junction contained 3 bases not matched to a gene. The CDR3 here is CASSEDRGGGYTF. CDR3 in DNA: TGTGCCAGCAGTGAGGACAGGGGAGGTGGCTACACCTTC.

At least ten counts were recorded for this clonotype. The chain recombines TRBV19 with TRBJ1-1; D is undetermined. The germline CDR1 and CDR2 sequences are LNHDA and SQIVND (reference sequence). The CDR3 spans 13 residues. V dropped 5 bases and J dropped 7 bases, with 14 bases sitting between them. The CDR3 here is CASSPFHTDEAFF. CDR3 bases: TGTGCCAGTAGTCCATTCCACACGGATGAAGCTTTCTTT.

This chain connects TRBV6-2 or TRBV6-3 to TRBJ1-2; D unclear. Germline lookup yields CDR1 MNHEY and CDR2 SVGEGT. The V end lost 8 bases, the J end lost 8 bases, and 12 bases lay between the germline ends. This CDR3 is 11 amino acids long. The CDR3 DNA reads as TGTGCCAGCGGGATAGCCAGGGGCTACACCTTC. It codes for CASGIARGYTF.

This clonotype has just a few counts. This sequence joins TRBV9 and TRBJ1-1; 7 bases line up with TRBD1. Germline trimming cut 3 bases from V and 3 bases from J; bases unmatched to any gene: 14. Germline V lookup: CDR1 SGDLS, CDR2 YYNGEE. The CDR3 is made up of 17 amino acids. For the CDR3, the DNA is TGTGCCAGCAGCGCCCTAAACGGGGACAGACTGGACACTGAAGCTTTCTTT. Residues: CASSALNGDRLDTEAFF.

This sequence joins TRBV28 and TRBJ2-7; D gene ambiguous. Between the trimmed V and J ends, which lost 8 bases and 0 bases, there was a span of 11 bases. Germline lookup yields CDR1 MDHEN and CDR2 SYDVKM. This CDR3 is 13 amino acids long. CDR3 sequence: CASHSTLSYEQYF. The CDR3 nucleotides are TGTGCCAGCCACTCGACGCTCTCCTACGAGCAGTACTTC.

This clonotype showed up many times. The chain carries TRBV2 and TRBJ2-2; the D gene is possibly TRBD2 (5 bases). Trimming took off 8 bases at V and 0 bases at J, with 7 bases between the two ends. The CDR3 runs 13 residues. Germline V gives CDR1 SNHLY, CDR2 FYNNEI. CDR3 sequence reads: CASDYTNTGELFF. CDR3 DNA: TGTGCCAGCGACTACACGAACACCGGGGAGCTGTTTTTT.

This clonotype was picked up many times. The chain joins TRBV20-1 to TRBJ2-7; TRBD2 might be the D (5 bases). The CDR3 spans 13 residues. Germline loops: CDR1 DFQATT, CDR2 SNEGSKA (reference sequence). This CDR3 reads CHGRGASSYEQYF. As DNA, the CDR3 is TGCCATGGCCGGGGAGCTAGCTCCTACGAGCAGTACTTC.

The chain recombines TRBV11-1 with TRBJ2-7; 8 bases fit TRBD1. This CDR3 has 15 residues. V lost 6 bases to trimming and J lost 2 bases; unmatched junction nucleotides: 9. CDR1 and CDR2 from the germline V gene are SGHAT and FQDESV (reference sequence). CDR3 loop: CASRFWTGRPYEQYF. CDR3 nucleotide sequence: TGTGCCAGCAGATTCTGGACAGGGCGCCCCTACGAGCAGTACTTC.

V usage is TRBV6-1 and J usage is TRBJ1-2; D gene ambiguous. V lost 6 bases and J 0 bases, leaving 20 bases between the germline ends. The CDR3 spans 17 residues. Germline V gives CDR1 MNHNS, CDR2 SASEGT. This CDR3 reads CASSDRPGQLSNYGYTF. The CDR3 DNA reads TGTGCCAGCAGCGATAGGCCGGGCCAGCTTTCTAACTATGGCTACACCTTC.

The chain carries TRBV9 and TRBJ2-5, with D unresolved. Per the germline V gene, CDR1 is SGDLS and CDR2 is YYNGEE. This CDR3 region has 16 residues. V dropped 0 bases and J dropped 0 bases, with 12 bases sitting between them. This CDR3 is CASSVGPGEYQETQYF. For the CDR3, the DNA is TGTGCCAGCAGCGTAGGCCCAGGAGAGTACCAAGAGACCCAGTACTTC.

This clonotype was seen many times. The rearrangement joins TRBV11-1 to TRBJ1-3, with D possibly being TRBD1 (6 bases). The CDR3 covers 15 residues. Trimming pared 3 bases from V and 5 bases from J, leaving 14 bases between. The germline V gene encodes CDR1 SGHAT and CDR2 FQDESV (reference sequence). CDR3 coding DNA: TGTGCCAGCAGCTTGTCCGGGGGGCGAAGAAACACCATATATTTT. It specifies CASSLSGGRRNTIYF. Combining the CDR3 with reference TRBV11-1 and TRBJ1-3 gives the whole variable domain EAEVAQSPRYKITEKSQAVAFWCDPISGHATLYWYRQILGQGPELLVQFQDESVVDDSQLPKDRFSAERLKGVDSTLKIQPAELGDSAMYLCASSLSGGRRNTIYFGEGSWLTVV.

The sample holds many counts of this clonotype. A read error is possible here, since a much larger clone lies one base away. CDR3: CASRDEAEACF. The DNA of the CDR3 is TGTGCCAGCAGGGACGAGGCTGAAGCTTGCTTT. The chain is built from TRBV12-3 or TRBV12-4 and TRBJ1-1; D unclear. The CDR3 loop spans 11 amino acids.

The table lists this clonotype with many counts. The J gene is TRBJ2-5, the V gene TRBV10-3, with TRBD1 as a possible D gene (6 bases). The V and J ends lost 9 bases and 1 base respectively, with 15 bases between them. This CDR3 has 14 residues. The V gene's germline CDR1 is ENHRY and CDR2 SYGVKD. DNA of the CDR3: TGTGCCATTAAGGGTCAGGGGACCCAAGAGACCCAGTACTTC. Amino acids: CAIKGQGTQETQYF.

Only a few counts were recorded for this clonotype. The V call is TRBV20-1, the J call TRBJ2-3; D not resolved. CDR3 length: 15 amino acids. The germline CDR1 and CDR2 sequences are DFQATT and SNEGSKA (reference sequence). V gave up 1 base and J gave up 1 base, with 12 bases separating them. CDR3 region: CSARGWAVGTDTQYF. The CDR3 bases are TGCAGTGCTAGAGGCTGGGCAGTCGGCACAGATACGCAGTATTTT.

This clonotype showed up just a few times. This clone may be a read error of a much larger clone one base away. The chain carries TRBV6-5 and TRBJ1-6; 8 bases align to TRBD1. The V gene's germline CDR1 is MNHEY and CDR2 SVGAGI. Germline trimming cut 0 bases from V and 15 bases from J; bases unmatched to any gene: 7. The length of the CDR3 is 14 residues. As DNA, the CDR3 is TGTGCCAGCAGTTACTCGCAGGGGGCGCCACACCTCCACTTT. This codes for CASSYSQGAPHLHF.